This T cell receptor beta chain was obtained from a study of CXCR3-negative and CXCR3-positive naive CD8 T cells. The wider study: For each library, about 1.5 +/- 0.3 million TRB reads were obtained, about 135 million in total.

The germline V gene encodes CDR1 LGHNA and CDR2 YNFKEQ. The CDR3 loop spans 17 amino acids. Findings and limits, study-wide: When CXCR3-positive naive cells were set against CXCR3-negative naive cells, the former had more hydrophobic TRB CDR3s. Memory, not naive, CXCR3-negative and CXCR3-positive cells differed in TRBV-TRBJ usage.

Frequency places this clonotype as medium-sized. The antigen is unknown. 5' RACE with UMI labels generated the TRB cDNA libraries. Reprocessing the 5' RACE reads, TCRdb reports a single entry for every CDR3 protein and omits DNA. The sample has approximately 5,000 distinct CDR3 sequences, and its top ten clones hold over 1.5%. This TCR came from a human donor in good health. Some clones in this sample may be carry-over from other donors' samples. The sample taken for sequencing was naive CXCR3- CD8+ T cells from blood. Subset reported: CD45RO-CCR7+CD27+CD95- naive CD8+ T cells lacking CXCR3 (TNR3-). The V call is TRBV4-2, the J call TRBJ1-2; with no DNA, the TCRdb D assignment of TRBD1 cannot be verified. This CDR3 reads CASSQDHVGGSIYGYTF.